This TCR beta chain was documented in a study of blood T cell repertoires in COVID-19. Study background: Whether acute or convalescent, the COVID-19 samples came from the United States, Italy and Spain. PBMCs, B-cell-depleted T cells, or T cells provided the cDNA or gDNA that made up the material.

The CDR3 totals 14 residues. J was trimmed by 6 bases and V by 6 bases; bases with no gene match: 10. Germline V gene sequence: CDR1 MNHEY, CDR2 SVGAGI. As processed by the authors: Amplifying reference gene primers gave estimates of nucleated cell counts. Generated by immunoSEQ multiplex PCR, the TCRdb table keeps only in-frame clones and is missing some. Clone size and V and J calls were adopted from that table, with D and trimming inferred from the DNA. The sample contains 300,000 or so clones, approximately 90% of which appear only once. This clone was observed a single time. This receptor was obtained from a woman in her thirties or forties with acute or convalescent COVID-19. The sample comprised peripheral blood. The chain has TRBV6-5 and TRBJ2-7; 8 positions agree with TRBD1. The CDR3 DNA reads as TGTGCCAGCAGGCAGGGACAGGCAAATGGCGAGCAGTACGTC. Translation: CASRQGQANGEQYV.